This T cell receptor beta chain was sequenced in a study of blood T cell repertoires in COVID-19. Study context: The study drew acute and convalescent COVID-19 samples from the United States, Italy and Spain. PBMCs, B-cell-depleted T cells, or T cells were the source of the cDNA or gDNA that made up the material.

Authors' analysis steps: Amplification from reference gene primers served as the basis for estimated nucleated cell counts. The method was immunoSEQ multiplex PCR; TCRdb's version includes in-frame clones alone and lacks a portion of them. V, J and clone size were drawn from that table, and D and trimming were deduced from the DNA. The table records 85,000 to 130,000 clones, 80% to 95% of them present only once. The CDR3 spans 12 residues. The V and J ends lost 4 bases and 5 bases respectively, with 6 bases between them. CDR1 and CDR2 (germline): SGHNT, YENEEA. This clone was observed once. This chain links TRBV11-3 with TRBJ1-3, with D unclear. This receptor was taken from a man aged 55 to 70 with acute or convalescent COVID-19. Sequenced: peripheral blood. The CDR3 nucleotides read TGTGCCAGCAGCTCGGGGAGAAACACCATATATTTT. This codes for CASSSGRNTIYF. Drawing the rest from reference TRBV11-3 and TRBJ1-3, the complete variable domain is EAGVVQSPRYKIIEKKQPVAFWCNPISGHNTLYWYLQNLGQGPELLIRYENEEAVDDSQLPKDRFSAERLKGVDSTLKIQPAELGDSAVYLCASSSGRNTIYFGEGSWLTVV.